This T cell receptor beta chain came from a study of PD-1 blockade in mismatch repair-deficient tumors. The V end lost 6 bases, the J end lost 10 bases, and 12 bases lay between the germline ends. CDR3 length equals 10 residues. Germline CDR1 reads DFQATT; CDR2 reads SNEGSKA (reference sequence). The assay was immunoSEQ multiplex PCR, and TCRdb's table has in-frame clones only and misses some. This sample has tens of thousands of clones, with about 83% found just once. This chain connects TRBV20-1 to TRBJ2-5; possibly TRBD1 for D (5 bases). This TCR came from an adult with mismatch repair-deficient cancer. This specimen consisted of peripheral blood, obtained 2 weeks after starting pembrolizumab. Written as DNA, the CDR3 is TGCAGTGCGCTAGACAGAAACCAGTACTTC. Translated: CSALDRNQYF.